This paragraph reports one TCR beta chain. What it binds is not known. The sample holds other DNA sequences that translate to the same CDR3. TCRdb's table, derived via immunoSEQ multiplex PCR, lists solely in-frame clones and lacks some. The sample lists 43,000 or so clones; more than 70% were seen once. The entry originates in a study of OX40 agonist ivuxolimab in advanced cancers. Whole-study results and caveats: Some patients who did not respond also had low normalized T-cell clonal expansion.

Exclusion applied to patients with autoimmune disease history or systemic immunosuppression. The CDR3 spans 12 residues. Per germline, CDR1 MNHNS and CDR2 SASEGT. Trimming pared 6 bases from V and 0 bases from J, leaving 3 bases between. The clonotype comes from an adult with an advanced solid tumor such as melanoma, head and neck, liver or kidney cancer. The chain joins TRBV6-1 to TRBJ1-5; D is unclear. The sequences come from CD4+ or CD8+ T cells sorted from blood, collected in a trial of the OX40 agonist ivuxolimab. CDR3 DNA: TGTGCCAGCAGGGATAGCAATCAGCCCCAGCATTTT. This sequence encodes CASRDSNQPQHF.